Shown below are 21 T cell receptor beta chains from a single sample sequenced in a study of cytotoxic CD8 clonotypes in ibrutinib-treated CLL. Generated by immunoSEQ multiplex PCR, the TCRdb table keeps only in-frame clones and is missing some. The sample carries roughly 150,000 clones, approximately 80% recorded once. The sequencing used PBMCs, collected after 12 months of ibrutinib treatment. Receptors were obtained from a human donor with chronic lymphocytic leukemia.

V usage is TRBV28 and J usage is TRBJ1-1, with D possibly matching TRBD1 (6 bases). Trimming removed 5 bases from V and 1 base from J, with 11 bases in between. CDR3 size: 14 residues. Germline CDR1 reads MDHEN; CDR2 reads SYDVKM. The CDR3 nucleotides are TGTGCCAGCAGTGCCGGACAGACGAACACTGAAGCTTTCTTT. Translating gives CASSAGQTNTEAFF.

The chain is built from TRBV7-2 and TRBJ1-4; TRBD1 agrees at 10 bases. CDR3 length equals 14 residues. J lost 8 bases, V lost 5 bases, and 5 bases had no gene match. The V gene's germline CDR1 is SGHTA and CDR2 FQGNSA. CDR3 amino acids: CASSQDRGYEKLFF. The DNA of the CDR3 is TGTGCCAGCAGCCAGGACAGGGGGTACGAAAAACTGTTTTTT.

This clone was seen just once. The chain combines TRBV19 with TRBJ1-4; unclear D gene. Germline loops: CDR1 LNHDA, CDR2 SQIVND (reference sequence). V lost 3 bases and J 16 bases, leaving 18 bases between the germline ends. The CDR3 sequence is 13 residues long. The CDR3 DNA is TGTGCCAGTAGTATCGTCGCCTCCGAGTGGAGGTTTTTT. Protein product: CASSIVASEWRFF.

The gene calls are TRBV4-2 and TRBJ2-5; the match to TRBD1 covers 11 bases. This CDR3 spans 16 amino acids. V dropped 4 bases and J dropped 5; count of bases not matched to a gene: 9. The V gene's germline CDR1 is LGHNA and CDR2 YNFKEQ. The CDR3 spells CASSPSDRGREETQYF. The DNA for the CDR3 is TGTGCCAGCAGCCCTTCGGACAGGGGGCGTGAGGAGACCCAGTACTTC.

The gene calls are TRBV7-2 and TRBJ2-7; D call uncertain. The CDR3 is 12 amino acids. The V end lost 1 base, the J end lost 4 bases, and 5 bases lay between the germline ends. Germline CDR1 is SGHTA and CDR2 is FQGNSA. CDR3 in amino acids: CASSLGVYEQYF. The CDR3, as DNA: TGTGCCAGCAGCTTAGGGGTATACGAGCAGTACTTC.

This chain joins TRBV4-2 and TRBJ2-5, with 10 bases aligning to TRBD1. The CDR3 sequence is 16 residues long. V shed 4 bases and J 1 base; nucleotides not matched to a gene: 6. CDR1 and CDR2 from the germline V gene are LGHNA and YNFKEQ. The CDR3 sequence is CASSLGQGSVQETQYF. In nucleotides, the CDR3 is TGTGCCAGCAGCCTGGGACAGGGGTCGGTCCAAGAGACCCAGTACTTC.

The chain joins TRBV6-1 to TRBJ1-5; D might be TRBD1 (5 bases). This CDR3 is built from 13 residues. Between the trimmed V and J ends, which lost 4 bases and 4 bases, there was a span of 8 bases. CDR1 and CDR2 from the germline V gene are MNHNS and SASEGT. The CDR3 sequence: CASSGEGNQPQHF. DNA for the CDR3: TGTGCCAGCAGTGGTGAGGGGAATCAGCCCCAGCATTTT.

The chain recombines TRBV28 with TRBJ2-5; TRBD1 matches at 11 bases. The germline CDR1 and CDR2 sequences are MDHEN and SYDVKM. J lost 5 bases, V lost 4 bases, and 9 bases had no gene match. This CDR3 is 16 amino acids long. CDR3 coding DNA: TGTGCCAGCAGTTCCGCGTCTCGGGACAGGGGGGAGACCCAGTACTTC. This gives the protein CASSSASRDRGETQYF.

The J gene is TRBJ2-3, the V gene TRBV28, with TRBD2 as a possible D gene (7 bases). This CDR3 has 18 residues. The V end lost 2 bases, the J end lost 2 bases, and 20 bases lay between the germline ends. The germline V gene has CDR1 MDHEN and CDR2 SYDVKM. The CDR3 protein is CASSLPWGGGLTTDTQYF. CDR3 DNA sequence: TGTGCCAGCAGTTTACCCTGGGGCGGGGGCCTCACCACAGATACGCAGTATTTT.

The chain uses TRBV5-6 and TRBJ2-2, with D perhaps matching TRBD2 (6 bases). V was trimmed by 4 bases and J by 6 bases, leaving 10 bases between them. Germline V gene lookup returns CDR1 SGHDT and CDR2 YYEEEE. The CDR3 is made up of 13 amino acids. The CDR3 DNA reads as TGTGCCAGCAGCACTAGCCCGTCCGGGGAGCTGTTTTTT. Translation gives CASSTSPSGELFF.

For the CDR3, the DNA is TGTGCCAGCAGCCCTCTGGGGCTTTACAATGAGCAGTTCTTC. Translation: CASSPLGLYNEQFF. The J gene is TRBJ2-1, the V gene TRBV7-9, with a possible D match to TRBD1 (5 bases). This CDR3 region has 14 residues. Germline V gives CDR1 SEHNR, CDR2 FQNEAQ (reference sequence). Trimming left V 5 bases short and J 4 bases short, with 12 bases between.

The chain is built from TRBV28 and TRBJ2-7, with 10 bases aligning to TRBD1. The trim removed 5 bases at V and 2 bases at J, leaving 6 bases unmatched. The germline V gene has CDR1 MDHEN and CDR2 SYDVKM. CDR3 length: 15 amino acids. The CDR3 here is CASSGGDRGAYEQYF. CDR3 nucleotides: TGTGCCAGCAGTGGAGGGGACAGGGGCGCCTACGAGCAGTACTTC. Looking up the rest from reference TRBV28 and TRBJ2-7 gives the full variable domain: DVKVTQSSRYLVKRTGEKVFLECVQDMDHENMFWYRQDPGLGLRLIYFSYDVKMKEKGDIPEGYSVSREKKERFSLILESASTNQTSMYLCASSGGDRGAYEQYFGPGTRLTVT.

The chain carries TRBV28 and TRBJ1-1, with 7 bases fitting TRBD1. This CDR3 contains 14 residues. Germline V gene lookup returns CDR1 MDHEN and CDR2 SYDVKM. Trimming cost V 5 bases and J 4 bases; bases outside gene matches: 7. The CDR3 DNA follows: TGTGCCAGCAGTGGTCAGGGGGTCGGCACTGAAGCTTTCTTT. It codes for CASSGQGVGTEAFF.

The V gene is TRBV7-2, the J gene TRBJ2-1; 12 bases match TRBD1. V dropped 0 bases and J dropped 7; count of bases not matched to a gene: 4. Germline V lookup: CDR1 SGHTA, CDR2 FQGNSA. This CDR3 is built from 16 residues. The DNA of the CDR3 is TGTGCCAGCAGCTTAGCCGGGACAGGGGGCCGAAATGAGCAGTTCTTC. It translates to CASSLAGTGGRNEQFF.

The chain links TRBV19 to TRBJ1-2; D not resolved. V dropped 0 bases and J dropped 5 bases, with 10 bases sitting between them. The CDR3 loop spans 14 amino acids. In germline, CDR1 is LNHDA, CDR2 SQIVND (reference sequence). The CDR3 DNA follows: TGTGCCAGTAGTATAGATTCCAGACCATATGGCTACACCTTC. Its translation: CASSIDSRPYGYTF.

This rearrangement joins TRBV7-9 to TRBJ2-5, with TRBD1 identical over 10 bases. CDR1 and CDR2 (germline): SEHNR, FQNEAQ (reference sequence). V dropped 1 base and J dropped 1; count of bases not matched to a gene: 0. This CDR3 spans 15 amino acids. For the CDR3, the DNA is TGTGCCAGCAGCTTAGGACAGGGGGCCCAAGAGACCCAGTACTTC. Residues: CASSLGQGAQETQYF.

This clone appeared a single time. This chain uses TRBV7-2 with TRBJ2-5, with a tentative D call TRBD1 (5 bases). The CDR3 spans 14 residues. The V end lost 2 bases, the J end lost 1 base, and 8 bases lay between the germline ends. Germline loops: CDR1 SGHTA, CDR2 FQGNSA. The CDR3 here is CASSLTGAQETQYF. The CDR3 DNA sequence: TGTGCCAGCAGCTTAACTGGGGCCCAAGAGACCCAGTACTTC. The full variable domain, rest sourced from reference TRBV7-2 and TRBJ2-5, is GAGVSQSPSNKVTEKGKDVELRCDPISGHTALYWYRQSLGQGLEFLIYFQGNSAPDKSGLPSDRFSAERTGGSVSTLTIQRTQQEDSAVYLCASSLTGAQETQYFGPGTRLLVL.

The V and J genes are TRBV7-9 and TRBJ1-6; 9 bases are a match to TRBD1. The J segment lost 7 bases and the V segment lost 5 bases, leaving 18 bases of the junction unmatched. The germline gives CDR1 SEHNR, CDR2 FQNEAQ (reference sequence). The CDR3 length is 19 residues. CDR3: CASSLGQGMGVGPNSPLHF. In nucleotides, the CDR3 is TGTGCCAGCAGCCTAGGACAGGGGATGGGAGTGGGACCAAATTCACCCCTCCACTTT. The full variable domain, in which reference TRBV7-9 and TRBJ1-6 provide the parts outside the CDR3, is DTGVSQNPRHKITKRGQNVTFRCDPISEHNRLYWYRQTLGQGPEFLTYFQNEAQLEKSRLLSDRFSAERPKGSFSTLEIQRTEQGDSAMYLCASSLGQGMGVGPNSPLHFGNGTRLTVT.

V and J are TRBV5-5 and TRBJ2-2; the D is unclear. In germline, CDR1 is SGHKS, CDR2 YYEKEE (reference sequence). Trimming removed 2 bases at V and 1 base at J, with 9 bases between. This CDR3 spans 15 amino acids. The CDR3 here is CASSFLDGNTGELFF. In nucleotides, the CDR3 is TGTGCCAGCAGCTTCTTAGACGGGAACACCGGGGAGCTGTTTTTT.

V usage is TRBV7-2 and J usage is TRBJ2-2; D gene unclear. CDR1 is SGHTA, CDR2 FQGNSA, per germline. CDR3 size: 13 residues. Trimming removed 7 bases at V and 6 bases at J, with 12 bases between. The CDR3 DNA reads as TGTGCCAGCACCCGATTGGGGTCCGGGGAGCTGTTTTTT. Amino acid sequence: CASTRLGSGELFF.

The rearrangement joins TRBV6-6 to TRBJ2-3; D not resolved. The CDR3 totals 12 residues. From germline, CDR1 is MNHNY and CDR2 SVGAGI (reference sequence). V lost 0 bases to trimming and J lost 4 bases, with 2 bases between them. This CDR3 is CASSYSPDTQYF. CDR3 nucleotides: TGTGCCAGCAGTTACTCTCCAGATACGCAGTATTTT.